This T cell receptor (beta chain) was retrieved from a study of identical twins. Findings and caveats of the study: A cross-sectional statistical analysis, not follow-up of the same donors, supported the conclusions.

Trimming removed 5 bases from V and 10 bases from J, with 21 bases in between. The CDR3 contains 16 residues. Template switching supplied a universal primer site; unique molecular identifiers were carried on the cDNA. TCRdb independently ran MiXCR on the 5' RACE reads; one entry per CDR3 protein. This table holds hundreds of thousands of distinct CDR3 sequences, roughly 8% found once. Each donor was a healthy Caucasian. Ten or more counts support this clonotype. Its antigen remains unknown. The same sample was also used in a study of yellow fever vaccine responses in identical twins.

This receptor was obtained from a woman younger than 30 in good health. The V and J genes are TRBV12-3 or TRBV12-4 and TRBJ1-6, with a tentative D call TRBD1 (6 bases). Input material: PBMCs. In DNA form, the CDR3 reads TGTGCCAGCAGTCCCCAGGTGATAGGGGGGCAGTCACCCCTCCACTTT. Amino acid sequence: CASSPQVIGGQSPLHF.